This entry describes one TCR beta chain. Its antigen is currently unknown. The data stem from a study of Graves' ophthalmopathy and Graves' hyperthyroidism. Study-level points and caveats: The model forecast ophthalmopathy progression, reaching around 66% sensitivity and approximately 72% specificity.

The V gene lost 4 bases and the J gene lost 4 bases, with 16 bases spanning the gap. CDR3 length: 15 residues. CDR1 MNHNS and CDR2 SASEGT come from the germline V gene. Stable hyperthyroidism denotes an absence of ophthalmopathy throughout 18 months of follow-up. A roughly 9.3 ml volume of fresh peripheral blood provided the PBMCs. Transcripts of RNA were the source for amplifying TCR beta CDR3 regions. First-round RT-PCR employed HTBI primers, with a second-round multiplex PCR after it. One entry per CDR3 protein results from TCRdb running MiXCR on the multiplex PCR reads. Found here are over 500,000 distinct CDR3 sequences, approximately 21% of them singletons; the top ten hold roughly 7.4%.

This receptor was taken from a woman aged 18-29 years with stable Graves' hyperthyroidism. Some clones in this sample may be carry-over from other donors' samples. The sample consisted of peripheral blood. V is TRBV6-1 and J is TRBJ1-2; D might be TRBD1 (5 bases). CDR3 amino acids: CASSGRDAVRYGYTF. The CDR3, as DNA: TGTGCCAGCAGTGGCCGGGACGCCGTTCGCTATGGCTACACCTTC.